The next 2 T cell receptor beta chains were all read from a single sample in a study of blood T cells in healthy people across ages. A second PCR, run for about 7 to 11 cycles, used a sample-barcoded 5' primer plus a J-beta primer mix. MiXCR was run by TCRdb on the 5' RACE reads, yielding one entry per CDR3 protein. Of about a million distinct CDR3 sequences listed, roughly 51% were seen once; the top ten hold about a fifth. Sequencing was performed on blood. The receptor source for this set is a woman aged 55-69 years in good health.

The chain uses TRBV12-3 or TRBV12-4 and TRBJ2-5; 8 nucleotides match TRBD1. The J call may be in error: the DNA end matches TRBJ2-7 better. This CDR3 has 14 residues. The DNA of the CDR3 is TGTGCCAGCAGTTCCTGGACAGGGAACCGCGAGCAGTACTTC. Translation: CASSSWTGNREQYF.

The chain carries TRBV29-1 and TRBJ1-1; TRBD1 is a possible D gene (5 bases). Looked up from germline, CDR1 is SQVTM and CDR2 is ANQGSEA. The CDR3 runs to 13 residues. V dropped 8 bases and J dropped 0 bases, with 13 bases sitting between them. CDR3 nucleotide sequence: TGCAGCTCCAGGGTTTCTATGAACACTGAAGCTTTCTTT. Amino acid sequence: CSSRVSMNTEAFF.